This T cell receptor beta chain appears in the sequencing data of a study of siplizumab effects on memory and regulatory T cells. Study-wide results and caveats: Solely a minor proportion of alloreactive clones could be assigned to unstimulated subsets.

As regards this clone: What it binds is not known.

Sequencing of each sample assayed roughly 100,000 TCR templates. This table comes from immunoSEQ multiplex PCR, and its TCRdb copy is limited to in-frame clones, with some not included. The profile shows approximately 50,000 clones, nearly 95% of them singletons. CDR3 size: 16 residues. The ends were cut back, 5 bases at V and 1 base at J, with 12 bases in the middle. Germline values: CDR1 SGHTA, CDR2 FQGTGA. The gene calls are TRBV7-3 and TRBJ1-6; no clear D gene. Sequences were obtained from CD8+ T cells sorted from blood. The clonotype was recovered from a human donor in good health. The CDR3 DNA follows: TGTGCCAGCAGCGTTAACCCAAGATCCTATAATTCACCCCTCCACTTT. It encodes CASSVNPRSYNSPLHF. The entire variable domain, with the rest obtained from reference TRBV7-3 and TRBJ1-6, is as follows: GAGVSQTPSNKVTEKGKYVELRCDPISGHTALYWYRQSLGQGPEFLIYFQGTGAADDSGLPNDRFFAVRPEGSVSTLKIQRTERGDSAVYLCASSVNPRSYNSPLHFGNGTRLTVT.